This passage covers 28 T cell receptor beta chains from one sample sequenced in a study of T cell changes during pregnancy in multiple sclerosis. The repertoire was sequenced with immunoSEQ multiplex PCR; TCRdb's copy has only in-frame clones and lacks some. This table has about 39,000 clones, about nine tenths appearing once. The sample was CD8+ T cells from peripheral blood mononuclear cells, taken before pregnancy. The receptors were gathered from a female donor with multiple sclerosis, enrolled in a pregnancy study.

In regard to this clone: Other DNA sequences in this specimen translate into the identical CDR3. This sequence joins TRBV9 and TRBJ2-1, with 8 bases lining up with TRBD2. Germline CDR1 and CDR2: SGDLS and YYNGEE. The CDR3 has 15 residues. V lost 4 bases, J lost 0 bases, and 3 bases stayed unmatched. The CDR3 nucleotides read TGTGCCAGCAGCACGAGCGGGAGCTCCTACAATGAGCAGTTCTTC. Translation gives CASSTSGSSYNEQFF.

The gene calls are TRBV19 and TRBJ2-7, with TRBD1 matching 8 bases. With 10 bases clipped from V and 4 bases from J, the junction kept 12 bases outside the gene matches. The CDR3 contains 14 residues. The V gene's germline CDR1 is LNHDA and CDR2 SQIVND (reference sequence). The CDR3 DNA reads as TGTGCCACCTCACATAGGACAGGGTGGTACGAGCAGTACTTC. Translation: CATSHRTGWYEQYF.

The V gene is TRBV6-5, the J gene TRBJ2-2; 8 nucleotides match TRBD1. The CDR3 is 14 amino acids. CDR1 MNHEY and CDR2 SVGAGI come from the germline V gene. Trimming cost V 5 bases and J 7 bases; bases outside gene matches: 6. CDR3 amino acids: CASSPQGAGGELFF. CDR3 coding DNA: TGTGCCAGCAGTCCTCAGGGGGCGGGCGGGGAGCTGTTTTTT.

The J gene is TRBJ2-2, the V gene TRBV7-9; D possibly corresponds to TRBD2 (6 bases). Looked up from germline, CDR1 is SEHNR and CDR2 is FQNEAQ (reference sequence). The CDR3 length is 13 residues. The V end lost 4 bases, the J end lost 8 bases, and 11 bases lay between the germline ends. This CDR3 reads CASSSGGMGELFF. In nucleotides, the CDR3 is TGTGCCAGCAGCTCTGGCGGGATGGGGGAGCTGTTTTTT.

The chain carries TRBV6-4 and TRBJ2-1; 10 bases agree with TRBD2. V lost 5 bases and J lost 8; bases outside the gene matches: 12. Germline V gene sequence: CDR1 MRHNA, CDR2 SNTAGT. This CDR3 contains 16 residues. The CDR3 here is CASSLIAGGTSDEQFF. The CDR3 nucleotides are TGTGCCAGCAGTCTAATAGCGGGAGGAACGTCGGATGAGCAGTTCTTC.

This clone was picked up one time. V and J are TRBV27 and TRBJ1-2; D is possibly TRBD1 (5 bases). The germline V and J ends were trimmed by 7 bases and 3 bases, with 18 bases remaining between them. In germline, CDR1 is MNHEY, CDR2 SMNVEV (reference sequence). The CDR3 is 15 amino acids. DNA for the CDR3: TGTGCCAGCAAAGTGTGGGGCGCCAGAGACTATGGCTACACCTTC. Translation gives CASKVWGARDYGYTF.

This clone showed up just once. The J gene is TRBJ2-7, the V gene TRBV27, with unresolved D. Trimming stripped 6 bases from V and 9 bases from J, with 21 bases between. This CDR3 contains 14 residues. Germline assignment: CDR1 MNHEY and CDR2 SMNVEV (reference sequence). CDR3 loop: CASSPQRLALGQYF. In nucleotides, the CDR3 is TGTGCCAGCAGCCCTCAGCGCCTCGCCCTCGGGCAGTACTTC.

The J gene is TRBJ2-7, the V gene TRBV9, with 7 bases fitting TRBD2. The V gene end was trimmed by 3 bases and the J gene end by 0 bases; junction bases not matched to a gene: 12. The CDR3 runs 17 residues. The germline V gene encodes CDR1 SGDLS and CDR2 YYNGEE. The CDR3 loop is CASSANKDLAASYEQYF. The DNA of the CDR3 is TGTGCCAGCAGCGCAAATAAAGATCTAGCGGCCTCCTACGAGCAGTACTTC.

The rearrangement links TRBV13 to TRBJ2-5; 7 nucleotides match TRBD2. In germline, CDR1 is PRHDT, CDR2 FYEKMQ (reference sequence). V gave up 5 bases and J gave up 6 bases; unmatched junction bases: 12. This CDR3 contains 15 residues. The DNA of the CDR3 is TGTGCCAGCAGCGAGGGAGGGGTGGGATCGAAGACCCAGTACTTC. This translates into CASSEGGVGSKTQYF.

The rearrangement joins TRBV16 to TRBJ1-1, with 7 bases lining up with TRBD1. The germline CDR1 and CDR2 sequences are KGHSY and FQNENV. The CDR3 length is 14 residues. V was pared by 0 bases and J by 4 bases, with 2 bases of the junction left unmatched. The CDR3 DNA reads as TGTGCCAGCAGCCAATCATCAGGGGGCACTGAAGCTTTCTTT. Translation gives CASSQSSGGTEAFF.

CDR3 region: CASSLGNGELFF. In DNA, the CDR3 is TGTGCCAGCAGCCTGGGTAACGGGGAGCTGTTTTTT. The chain is built from TRBV5-6 and TRBJ2-2; no clear D gene. CDR1 is SGHDT, CDR2 YYEEEE, per germline. This CDR3 is 12 amino acids long. Trimming pared 4 bases from V and 7 bases from J, leaving 8 bases between. Together with reference TRBV5-6 and TRBJ2-2, the CDR3 gives the full variable domain: DAGVTQSPTHLIKTRGQQVTLRCSPKSGHDTVSWYQQALGQGPQFIFQYYEEEERQRGNFPDRFSGHQFPNYSSELNVNALLLGDSALYLCASSLGNGELFFGEGSRLTVL.

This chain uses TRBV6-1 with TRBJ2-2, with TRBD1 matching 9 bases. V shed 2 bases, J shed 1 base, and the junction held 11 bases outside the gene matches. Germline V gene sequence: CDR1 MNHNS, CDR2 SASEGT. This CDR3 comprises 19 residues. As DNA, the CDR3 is TGTGCCAGCAGTGAAACCCCTCCGGGACAGGGTTTGAACACCGGGGAGCTGTTTTTT. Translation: CASSETPPGQGLNTGELFF.

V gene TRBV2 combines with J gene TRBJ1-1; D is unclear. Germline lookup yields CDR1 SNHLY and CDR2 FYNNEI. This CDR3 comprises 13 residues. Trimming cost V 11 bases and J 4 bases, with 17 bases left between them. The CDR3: CALKTGEGTEAFF. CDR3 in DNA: TGTGCCCTCAAGACCGGGGAGGGCACTGAAGCTTTCTTT.

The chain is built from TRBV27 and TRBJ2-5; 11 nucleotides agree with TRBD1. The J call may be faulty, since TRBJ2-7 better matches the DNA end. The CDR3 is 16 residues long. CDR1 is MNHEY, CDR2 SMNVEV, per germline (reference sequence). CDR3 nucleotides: TGTGCCAGCAGTTTCCTACCGGGACAGGGGGCCTACGAGCAGTACTTC. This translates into CASSFLPGQGAYEQYF.

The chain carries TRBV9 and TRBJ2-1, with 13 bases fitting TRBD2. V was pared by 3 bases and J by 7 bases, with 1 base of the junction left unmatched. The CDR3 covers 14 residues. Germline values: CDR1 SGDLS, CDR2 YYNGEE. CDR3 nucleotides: TGTGCCAGCAGCGCACTAGCGGGAGGGAATGAGCAGTTCTTC. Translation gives CASSALAGGNEQFF.

The CDR3 here is CSVPYAGELFF. The CDR3 region has the DNA TGCAGCGTTCCGTATGCCGGGGAGCTGTTTTTT. The chain carries TRBV29-1 and TRBJ2-2; D ambiguous. The CDR3 sequence is 11 residues long. Germline CDR1 SQVTM, CDR2 ANQGSEA. The V end lost 5 bases, the J end lost 6 bases, and 7 bases lay between the germline ends.

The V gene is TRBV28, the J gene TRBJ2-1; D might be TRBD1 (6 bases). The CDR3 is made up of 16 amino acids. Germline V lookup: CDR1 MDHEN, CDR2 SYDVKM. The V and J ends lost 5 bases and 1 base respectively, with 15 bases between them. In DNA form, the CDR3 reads TGTGCCAGCAGTCAACAGGGTGGCGGGTCCTACAATGAGCAGTTCTTC. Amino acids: CASSQQGGGSYNEQFF.

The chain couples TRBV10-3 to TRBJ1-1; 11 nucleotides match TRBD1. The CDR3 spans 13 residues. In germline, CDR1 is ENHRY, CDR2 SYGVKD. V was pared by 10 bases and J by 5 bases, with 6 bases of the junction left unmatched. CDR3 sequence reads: CATADRGLTEAFF. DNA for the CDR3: TGTGCCACCGCGGACAGGGGGCTAACTGAAGCTTTCTTT.

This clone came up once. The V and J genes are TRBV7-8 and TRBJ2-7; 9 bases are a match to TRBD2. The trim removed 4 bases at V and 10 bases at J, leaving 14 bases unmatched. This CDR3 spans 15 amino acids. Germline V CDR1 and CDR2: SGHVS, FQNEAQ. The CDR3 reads CASSSVWGRGGYQYF. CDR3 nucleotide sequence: TGTGCCAGCAGCTCCGTATGGGGGCGGGGGGGTTACCAGTACTTC.

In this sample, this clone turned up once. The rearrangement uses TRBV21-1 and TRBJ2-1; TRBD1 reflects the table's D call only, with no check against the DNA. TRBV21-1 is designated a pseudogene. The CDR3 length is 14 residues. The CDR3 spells CASSTGGPNNEQFF. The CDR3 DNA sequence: TGTGCCAGCAGCACAGGGGGTCCGAACAATGAGCAGTTCTTC.

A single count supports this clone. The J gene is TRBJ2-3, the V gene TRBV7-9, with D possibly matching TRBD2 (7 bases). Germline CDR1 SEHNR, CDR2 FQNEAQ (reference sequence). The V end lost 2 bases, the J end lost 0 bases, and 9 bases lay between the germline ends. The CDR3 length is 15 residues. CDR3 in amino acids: CASSLRGASTDTQYF. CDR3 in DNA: TGTGCCAGCAGCTTACGGGGGGCTAGCACAGATACGCAGTATTTT.

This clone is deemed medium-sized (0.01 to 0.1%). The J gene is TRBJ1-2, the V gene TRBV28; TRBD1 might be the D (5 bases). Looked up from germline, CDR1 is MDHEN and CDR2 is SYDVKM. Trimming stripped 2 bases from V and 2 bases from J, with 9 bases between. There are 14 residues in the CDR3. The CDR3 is CASSLSGGNYGYTF. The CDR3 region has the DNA TGTGCCAGCAGTTTAAGCGGGGGGAACTATGGCTACACCTTC.

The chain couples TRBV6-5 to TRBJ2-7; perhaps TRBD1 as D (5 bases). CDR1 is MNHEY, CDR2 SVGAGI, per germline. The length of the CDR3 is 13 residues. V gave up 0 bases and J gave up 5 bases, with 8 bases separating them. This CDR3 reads CASSYSTGNEQYF. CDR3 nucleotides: TGTGCCAGCAGTTACTCAACAGGAAACGAGCAGTACTTC.

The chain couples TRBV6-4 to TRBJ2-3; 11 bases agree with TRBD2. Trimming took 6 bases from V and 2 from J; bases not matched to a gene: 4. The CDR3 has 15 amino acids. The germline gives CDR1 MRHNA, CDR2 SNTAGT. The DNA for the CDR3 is TGTGCCAGCAGCCAACTAGCGGGGGACACAGATACGCAGTATTTT. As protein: CASSQLAGDTDTQYF.

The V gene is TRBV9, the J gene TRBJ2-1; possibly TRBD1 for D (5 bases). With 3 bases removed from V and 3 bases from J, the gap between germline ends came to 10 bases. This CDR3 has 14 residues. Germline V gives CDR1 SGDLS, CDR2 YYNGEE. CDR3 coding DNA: TGTGCCAGCAGCGCCGAGGACAACTACAATGAGCAGTTCTTC. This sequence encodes CASSAEDNYNEQFF.

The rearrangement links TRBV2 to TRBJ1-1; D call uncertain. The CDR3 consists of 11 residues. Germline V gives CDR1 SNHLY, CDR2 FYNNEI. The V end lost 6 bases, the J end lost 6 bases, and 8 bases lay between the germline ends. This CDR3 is CASRGGSEAFF. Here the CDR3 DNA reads TGTGCCAGCAGAGGAGGGTCTGAAGCTTTCTTT.

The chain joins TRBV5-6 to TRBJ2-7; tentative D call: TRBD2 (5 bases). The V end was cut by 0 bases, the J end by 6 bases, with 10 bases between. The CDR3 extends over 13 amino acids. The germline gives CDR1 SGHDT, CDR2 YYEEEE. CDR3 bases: TGTGCCAGCAGCTTGGGAGGGAACCGCGAGCAGTACTTC. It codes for CASSLGGNREQYF. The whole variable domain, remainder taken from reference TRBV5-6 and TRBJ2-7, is DAGVTQSPTHLIKTRGQQVTLRCSPKSGHDTVSWYQQALGQGPQFIFQYYEEEERQRGNFPDRFSGHQFPNYSSELNVNALLLGDSALYLCASSLGGNREQYFGPGTRLTVT.

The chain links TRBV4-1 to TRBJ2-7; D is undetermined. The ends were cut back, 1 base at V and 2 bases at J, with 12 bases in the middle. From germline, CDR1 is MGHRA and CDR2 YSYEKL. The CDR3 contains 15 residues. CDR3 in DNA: TGCGCCAGCAGCCAAGTGGCAGGTACCACCTACGAGCAGTACTTC. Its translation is CASSQVAGTTYEQYF.